This entry features one TCR beta chain sequence. The antigen it binds to is not known. The record has no base qualities; no much larger clone is one base away. V is shortened by 7 bases, J by 8 bases, and the region joining them spans 23 bases. The germline V gene encodes CDR1 MDHEN and CDR2 SYDVKM. Reading from cysteine to phenylalanine, the CDR3 counts 15 amino acids. Left in the record is the CDR3 DNA by itself, 45 bases read in frame from the first base. The sample originates from a study of shared clonotypes between healthy human individuals (dated by TCRdb to about 2020). General notes on the study: The cohort comprised two women and a few men aged 18 to 49 years. For each donor, three plates each were used for CD4 naive and CD4 memory, two plates were used for CD8 naive, and one plate was used for CD8 memory. To estimate repertoire size and how much clonotype sharing occurs between individuals, the study deeply sequenced the blood TCR repertoires of roughly 5 healthy adults. Libraries were prepared and TCR repertoires were sequenced by different laboratories using diverse techniques, in order to increase sequencing depth and limit assay-specific biases. Leukapheresis yielded between about 0.85 and 9 billion PBMCs per donor.

Using the deep immunoSEQ assay, multiplex PCR amplified TCR CDR3 regions from genomic DNA. Extracted genomic DNA from each cell subset was distributed evenly across all wells of several immunoSEQ 96-well plates, and each plate was treated as a replicate. Each replicate PCR for sorted subsets received about 200 ng genomic DNA, equal to 28,000 or so T cell genomes. Purified libraries were quantified with a Qubit 3.0 fluorometer, sized on a Bioanalyzer 2100, and re-quantified with the KAPA Library Quantification kit. Every immunoSEQ 96-well plate was sequenced on a separate single-read 150-cycle Illumina NextSeq 550 flow cell. In the original analysis: Because only junctional sequences without quality scores were contained in the immunoSEQ output, filtering matching that applied to full-length reads could not be performed. To assign V/J genes and CDR3, sequences were annotated using PyIR, a Python wrapper for IgBLAST v1.9, with IMGT germline references. Reads were filtered out if the reads had weak V/J assignments (E-value above 1e-6), no CDR3, stop codons, out-of-frame junctions, or ambiguous translated residues. V3J clonotypes were defined by identical inferred V gene, J gene, and CDR3 amino acid sequence. The percentage overlap between two repertoires was calculated by dividing the number of shared unique clonotypes by the size of the smaller repertoire. Repertoire richness was assessed with RTK rarefaction, the Chao1 estimator, and Recon v2.1 estimates of unobserved clonotypes. For all TCRbeta clonotypes obtained by the gDNA method from a few donors, generation probabilities were computed with OLGA. TCRdb re-hosts the immuneACCESS table, in-frame sequences only. Its copies lack some clones; in the studies checked, an unresolved V gene accounts for under half of them, and the cause for the rest is not known. V, J and clone size derive from that table, while D and trimming were established from the DNA sequence. Here the sample has over 850,000 clones; 78% occur a single time. Of the sample, approximately 0.5% is held by the ten largest clones.

The donors were healthy, HIV-negative adults with no recently reported acute infections or vaccinations. Every donor was a Caucasian adult living in Nashville, Tennessee, USA. CD4+ T cells were enriched by magnetic negative selection; naive cells were then positively selected on CD45RA, and the negative fraction formed the memory subset. Blood was collected by leukapheresis, and PBMCs were isolated by Ficoll-Histopaque density gradient centrifugation and then cryopreserved in liquid nitrogen vapor phase. Analytical flow cytometry was used to check the purity and quantity of every magnetically sorted T cell population. Genomic DNA was isolated from each sorted fraction and quantified by UV absorbance on a Nanodrop 2000c. What the study reported, not specific to this receptor: Sharing across a handful of donors was observed for approximately 5% of naive CD4, 3.5% of naive CD8, over 2% of memory CD4, and approximately 0.41% of memory CD8 clonotypes. Compared with non-shared clonotypes, clonotypes shared by all four sorted-subset donors had higher generation probabilities. Larger estimated clonotype richness was generally found for naive subsets than for memory subsets. The genetic and exposure-history diversity represented was limited by the small number of donors. Pairwise subsampling led to the expectation that sequencing depth would affect the degree of clonotype sharing among donors. Only blood was sampled, and tissue TCR repertoires likely differ from those in blood. Rarefaction of sorted-subset datasets indicated incomplete sequencing despite the large sequencing depth.

Input material: memory CD4+ T cells from PBMCs. The cell subset or site label for this specimen denotes: CD45RA-negative fraction. This TCR came from a young man in good health. Some clones in this sample may be carry-over from other donors' samples. The rearrangement combines TRBV28 with TRBJ1-2, with TRBD1 as a weak D call on 6 bases. The CDR3 region: CASTLQGAGGGGYTF. The nucleotides read TGTGCCAGCACTCTACAGGGTGCCGGAGGAGGCGGCTACACCTTC.